The 27 T cell receptor beta chains given below trace back to one sample, sequenced in a study of human T cells and chemical hapten exposure. Time point given: patch test 1, 2 weeks after DPC sensitization. Treatment noted: therapeutic diphenylcyclopropenone sensitization with weekly scalp DPC. From whole blood left unfractionated, total RNA was extracted. TCRdb reanalysed the RACE reads using MiXCR and keeps one entry per CDR3 protein. Of about 37,000 distinct CDR3 sequences listed, around 6.4% are singletons. This specimen was whole blood, taken in connection with sensitization to the hapten diphenylcyclopropenone (DPC). Receptor source: a woman aged 25-40 years with alopecia areata. Some clones in this sample may be carry-over from other donors' samples.

V and J are TRBV12-3 or TRBV12-4 and TRBJ2-5; 7 nucleotides match TRBD2. Unmatched junction bases numbered 7, after V lost 3 bases and J lost 3 bases. CDR3 length equals 15 residues. CDR3 region: CASSFGGGMKETQYF. The CDR3 DNA reads TGTGCCAGCAGTTTTGGGGGGGGTATGAAAGAGACCCAGTACTTC.

This clonotype showed up many times. The chain carries TRBV7-2 and TRBJ2-1; 11 bases fit TRBD2. Germline CDR1 SGHTA, CDR2 FQGNSA. V shed 1 base, J shed 7 bases, and the junction held 6 bases outside the gene matches. The CDR3 loop spans 16 amino acids. Here the CDR3 reads CASSLVVASGGNEQFF. DNA for the CDR3: TGTGCCAGCAGCTTAGTTGTAGCTAGCGGGGGGAATGAGCAGTTCTTC.

Many counts were recorded for this clonotype. The chain is built from TRBV20-1 and TRBJ2-3; weak D call: TRBD1 (6 bases). In germline, CDR1 is DFQATT, CDR2 SNEGSKA (reference sequence). The CDR3 totals 14 residues. Trimming pared 1 base from V and 0 bases from J, leaving 8 bases between. This CDR3 reads CSARAGASTDTQYF. The DNA of the CDR3 is TGCAGTGCTAGAGCAGGGGCTAGCACAGATACGCAGTATTTT.

This clonotype was seen repeatedly, ten times or more. The chain recombines TRBV5-1 with TRBJ2-6; 8 bases match TRBD1. V was pared by 3 bases and J by 2 bases, with 4 bases of the junction left unmatched. The CDR3 spans 16 residues. CDR1 is SGHRS, CDR2 YFSETQ, per germline. The CDR3 region is CASSSDRVAGANVLTF. CDR3 coding DNA: TGCGCCAGCAGCTCGGACAGGGTGGCTGGGGCCAACGTCCTGACTTTC.

This clonotype was detected only a few times. The chain carries TRBV12-3 or TRBV12-4 and TRBJ1-6; D not resolved. The CDR3 has 13 amino acids. V was cut by 1 base and J by 8 bases, with 6 bases left in between. CDR3 protein: CASSLGLDSPLHF. CDR3 nucleotides: TGTGCCAGCAGTTTAGGTTTGGATTCACCCCTCCACTTT.

Many counts were recorded for this clonotype. The chain has TRBV5-1 and TRBJ2-3; 9 nucleotides line up with TRBD2. The ends lost 4 bases at V and 1 base at J; junction bases unmatched: 4. This CDR3 region has 15 residues. The germline V gene encodes CDR1 SGHRS and CDR2 YFSETQ. The CDR3 region has the DNA TGCGCCAGCAGCCGAGTAGCGGGAGGCACAGATACGCAGTATTTT. Residues: CASSRVAGGTDTQYF.

CDR3 amino acids: CASRDRDLYNSPLHF. The CDR3 DNA reads TGTGCCAGCAGGGACAGGGACCTCTATAATTCACCCCTCCACTTT. The chain has TRBV27 and TRBJ1-6, with 8 bases fitting TRBD1. V lost 6 bases to trimming and J lost 3 bases; unmatched junction nucleotides: 4. Germline V gene sequence: CDR1 MNHEY, CDR2 SMNVEV (reference sequence). This CDR3 is built from 15 residues.

The rearrangement links TRBV11-2 to TRBJ2-3; D is unresolved. Germline V CDR1 and CDR2: SGHAT, FQNNGV. CDR3 length: 16 residues. V was clipped by 5 bases and J by 6 bases, with 21 bases between them. The DNA of the CDR3 is TGTGCCAGCAGCCCCACGTGGGCCTCCTTGGAGGATACGCAGTATTTT. Translating it yields CASSPTWASLEDTQYF. Using reference TRBV11-2 and TRBJ2-3 for the parts outside the CDR3, the full variable domain is EAGVAQSPRYKIIEKRQSVAFWCNPISGHATLYWYQQILGQGPKLLIQFQNNGVVDDSQLPKDRFSAERLKGVDSTLKIQPAKLEDSAVYLCASSPTWASLEDTQYFGPGTRLTVL.

This chain joins TRBV12-5 and TRBJ2-1; TRBD2 matches at 8 bases. The germline V gene encodes CDR1 LGHNT and CDR2 FRNRAP. This CDR3 region has 13 residues. Trimming removed 6 bases from V and 8 bases from J; junction bases left unmatched: 6. Written as DNA, the CDR3 is TGTGCTAGTGGCAAACCGGGGGGGTATGAGCAGTTCTTC. Translation gives CASGKPGGYEQFF. Combining the CDR3 with reference TRBV12-5 and TRBJ2-1 gives the whole variable domain DARVTQTPRHKVTEMGQEVTMRCQPILGHNTVFWYRQTMMQGLELLAYFRNRAPLDDSGMPKDRFSAEMPDATLATLKIQPSEPRDSAVYFCASGKPGGYEQFFGPGTRLTVL.

This clonotype has a count of ten or more. This rearrangement joins TRBV6-5 to TRBJ2-2, with D unclear. V was pared by 2 bases and J by 6 bases, with 10 bases between. The CDR3 runs to 14 residues. The germline V gene has CDR1 MNHEY and CDR2 SVGAGI. The CDR3 DNA reads as TGTGCCAGCAGTTACGAAGGGCCCCCCGGGGAGCTGTTTTTT. Its translation: CASSYEGPPGELFF.

The J gene is TRBJ2-6, the V gene TRBV20-1; D unclear. The CDR3 totals 13 residues. CDR1 is DFQATT and CDR2 is SNEGSKA in the germline V gene (reference sequence). The V gene lost 3 bases and the J gene lost 0 bases, with 3 bases spanning the gap. CDR3 residues: CSASGSGANVLTF. The CDR3 DNA follows: TGCAGTGCTAGCGGCTCTGGGGCCAACGTCCTGACTTTC.

This clonotype appeared a few times. The rearrangement uses TRBV5-1 and TRBJ2-1; D gene ambiguous. Trimming left V 4 bases short and J 2 bases short, with 10 bases between. Per the germline V gene, CDR1 is SGHRS and CDR2 is YFSETQ. The CDR3 sequence is 14 residues long. The CDR3 sequence is CASSPNGPYNEQFF. DNA of the CDR3: TGCGCCAGCAGCCCGAACGGGCCCTACAATGAGCAGTTCTTC. The full variable domain, completed using reference TRBV5-1 and TRBJ2-1, is KAGVTQTPRYLIKTRGQQVTLSCSPISGHRSVSWYQQTPGQGLQFLFEYFSETQRNKGNFPGRFSGRQFSNSRSEMNVSTLELGDSALYLCASSPNGPYNEQFFGPGTRLTVL.

This clonotype was counted a few times. The rearrangement links TRBV6-5 to TRBJ2-1; no clear D gene. Per the germline V gene, CDR1 is MNHEY and CDR2 is SVGAGI. The V gene lost 0 bases and the J gene lost 5 bases, with 8 bases spanning the gap. The CDR3 is made up of 14 amino acids. CDR3 coding DNA: TGTGCCAGCAGTTACTCCCTCACCGACAATGAGCAGTTCTTC. Protein: CASSYSLTDNEQFF.

J is TRBJ2-7 and V is TRBV19, with D tentatively TRBD1 (5 bases). The V end was cut by 5 bases, the J end by 4 bases, with 9 bases between. CDR3 size: 12 residues. CDR1 and CDR2 from the germline V gene are LNHDA and SQIVND (reference sequence). The CDR3 sequence: CASSEDMYEQYF. As DNA, the CDR3 is TGTGCCAGTAGTGAGGACATGTACGAGCAGTACTTC.

This clonotype was detected only a few times. The V gene is TRBV4-3, the J gene TRBJ2-1, with 8 bases fitting TRBD1. Germline-derived CDR1 and CDR2 are LGHNA and YSLEER. Trimming removed 0 bases from V and 0 bases from J; junction bases left unmatched: 10. The CDR3 spans 19 residues. The CDR3 sequence is CASSQELPDRASSYNEQFF. The CDR3 nucleotides are TGCGCCAGCAGCCAAGAGTTGCCGGACAGGGCCTCCTCCTACAATGAGCAGTTCTTC.

The chain has TRBV7-8 and TRBJ1-2, with D possibly being TRBD1 (5 bases). The CDR3 totals 13 residues. Germline lookup yields CDR1 SGHVS and CDR2 FQNEAQ. V was cut by 1 base and J by 11 bases, with 14 bases left in between. CDR3 in DNA: TGTGCCAGCAGCTTAGAGACGGGGCGCTTGTACACCTTC. Protein sequence: CASSLETGRLYTF.

The chain uses TRBV5-1 and TRBJ1-6; TRBD1 matches at 9 bases. This CDR3 spans 14 amino acids. The germline V gene encodes CDR1 SGHRS and CDR2 YFSETQ. The ends lost 4 bases at V and 11 bases at J; junction bases unmatched: 7. As DNA, the CDR3 is TGCGCCAGCAGCGTGGACAGGGGTGGTACACCCCTCCACTTT. Encoded protein: CASSVDRGGTPLHF. The full variable domain, in which reference TRBV5-1 and TRBJ1-6 provide the parts outside the CDR3, is KAGVTQTPRYLIKTRGQQVTLSCSPISGHRSVSWYQQTPGQGLQFLFEYFSETQRNKGNFPGRFSGRQFSNSRSEMNVSTLELGDSALYLCASSVDRGGTPLHFGNGTRLTVT.

The sample holds a few counts of this clonotype. The J gene is TRBJ2-5, the V gene TRBV25-1, with TRBD1 identical over 8 bases. The CDR3 contains 13 residues. The V and J ends lost 5 bases and 5 bases, in that order; junction bases with no gene match: 4. Germline CDR1 reads MGHDK; CDR2 reads SYGVNS. CDR3 DNA sequence: TGTGCCAGCAGTCCGACAGGGGACGAGACCCAGTACTTC. Translation: CASSPTGDETQYF.

This clonotype was seen a few times. The chain is built from TRBV7-8 and TRBJ2-1, with D possibly matching TRBD2 (5 bases). CDR1 is SGHVS and CDR2 is FQNEAQ in the germline V gene. Trimming left V 5 bases short and J 1 base short, with 12 bases between. The CDR3 has 15 amino acids. The CDR3 region is CASSPDYPSYNEQFF. The DNA of the CDR3 is TGTGCCAGCAGCCCCGACTACCCTTCCTACAATGAGCAGTTCTTC.

This clonotype was detected many times. This chain uses TRBV2 with TRBJ1-2; D unclear. The germline CDR1 and CDR2 sequences are SNHLY and FYNNEI. V lost 1 base and J lost 2, with 11 bases in between. The CDR3 spans 15 residues. The DNA for the CDR3 is TGTGCCAGCAGTGAAGGCCCCGTGGGGAACTATGGCTACACCTTC. Amino acids: CASSEGPVGNYGYTF.

In its sample, this clonotype was seen a few times. The chain carries TRBV21-1 and TRBJ1-5; the D segment call TRBD1 is taken from the table without a DNA check. TRBV21-1 is recorded as a pseudogene. This CDR3 comprises 16 residues. In DNA, the CDR3 is TGTGCCAGCAGCAAACGAGGGGGCAATAGCAATCAGCCCCAGCATTTT. Protein sequence: CASSKRGGNSNQPQHF.

This clonotype appeared a few times. CDR3 bases: TGTGCCAGCAGCTTAGGCGGCAGGGCGCAAGAGACCCAGTACTTC. Its translation: CASSLGGRAQETQYF. The gene calls are TRBV7-2 and TRBJ2-5; D may be TRBD1 (5 bases). In germline, CDR1 is SGHTA, CDR2 FQGNSA. This CDR3 has 15 residues. Trimming pared 1 base from V and 2 bases from J, leaving 11 bases between.

This clonotype was seen more than once but under ten times. At one end the junction does not follow the germline gene, possibly because of a read error. This sequence joins TRBV7-2 and TRBJ2-3; 11 bases are a match to TRBD2. There are 13 residues in the CDR3. The germline gives CDR1 SGHTA, CDR2 FQGNSA. The CDR3 DNA is TGTGCCAGCAGCTGGGTGACTAGCGGGGAAATCCTTTTT. This encodes CASSWVTSGEILF.

This clonotype was detected a few times. This sequence joins TRBV12-3 or TRBV12-4 and TRBJ1-6; D perhaps matches TRBD1 (6 bases). V lost 1 base and J 7 bases, leaving 11 bases between the germline ends. CDR3 length equals 15 residues. CDR3: CASSLGGAGNSPLHF. CDR3 bases: TGTGCCAGCAGTTTAGGGGGGGCTGGCAATTCACCCCTCCACTTT.

V and J are TRBV15 and TRBJ2-3; D is uncertain. V dropped 0 bases and J dropped 7 bases, with 5 bases sitting between them. Germline lookup yields CDR1 LNHNV and CDR2 YYDKDF (reference sequence). The CDR3 length is 12 residues. DNA of the CDR3: TGTGCCACCAGCAGAGATGGAAATACGCAGTATTTT. It specifies CATSRDGNTQYF.

This chain joins TRBV30 and TRBJ2-7; 7 bases are shared with TRBD1. Losses at the gene ends were 7 bases for V and 0 bases for J; bases not matched to a gene: 15. Germline V gene lookup returns CDR1 GTSNPN and CDR2 SVGIG (reference sequence). The CDR3 consists of 16 residues. CDR3 coding DNA: TGTGCCTCACTAAACCAGTCCAGGGGGAGCTCCTACGAGCAGTACTTC. This sequence encodes CASLNQSRGSSYEQYF.

This clonotype has just a few counts. The chain combines TRBV20-1 with TRBJ2-1; 8 bases align to TRBD2. The ends lost 3 bases at V and 10 bases at J; junction bases unmatched: 8. The CDR3 runs to 13 residues. Germline CDR1 and CDR2: DFQATT and SNEGSKA (reference sequence). In nucleotides, the CDR3 is TGCAGTGCTAGCCCGGGGGGGGGGGACGAGCAGTTCTTC. Protein sequence: CSASPGGGDEQFF.